This T cell receptor beta chain was retrieved from a study of CD8 T cells in ankylosing spondylitis. Study-wide findings and caveats: It appeared that ankylosing spondylitis blood was characterized by a TCR beta motif of under ten highly homologous variants. CD8+ cells made up the disease-linked clones, which were relatively rare in peripheral blood. The authors reported significant enrichment of disease-linked clones in matched ankylosing spondylitis synovial fluid.

This clonotype has only a few counts. What it binds is unknown. Quantitative 5'-RACE with molecular barcodes was used to make the TCR beta libraries. TCRdb called the 5' RACE reads again in MiXCR, with one record for every CDR3 protein. In the table there are 100,000 to 150,000 distinct CDR3 sequences, under 20% of which are singletons. V lost 8 bases and J lost 4, with 19 bases in between. CDR1 is MNHEY, CDR2 SMNVEV, per germline (reference sequence). The CDR3 spans 15 residues. Sequencing was done on a sample of blood, either unsorted or a sorted T cell fraction (not recorded which). The chain is built from TRBV27 and TRBJ2-3, with D tentatively TRBD2 (6 bases). This clonotype was obtained from a male donor with ankylosing spondylitis. CDR3 sequence reads: CASGTGGNRPDTQYF. CDR3 nucleotide sequence: TGTGCCAGCGGTACGGGCGGGAACAGGCCAGATACGCAGTATTTT.